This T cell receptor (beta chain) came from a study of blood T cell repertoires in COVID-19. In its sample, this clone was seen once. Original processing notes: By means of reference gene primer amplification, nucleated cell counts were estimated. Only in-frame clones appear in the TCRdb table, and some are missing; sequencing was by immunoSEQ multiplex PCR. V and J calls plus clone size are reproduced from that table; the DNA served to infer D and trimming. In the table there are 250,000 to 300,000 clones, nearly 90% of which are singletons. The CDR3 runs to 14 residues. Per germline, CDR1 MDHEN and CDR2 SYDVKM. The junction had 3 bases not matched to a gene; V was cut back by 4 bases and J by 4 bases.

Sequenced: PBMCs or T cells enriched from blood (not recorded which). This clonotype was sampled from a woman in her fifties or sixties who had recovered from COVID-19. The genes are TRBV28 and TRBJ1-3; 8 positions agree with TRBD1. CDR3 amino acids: CASSSTGEGNTIYF. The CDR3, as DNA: TGTGCCAGCAGTTCGACAGGGGAAGGAAACACCATATATTTT.